This T cell receptor beta chain was sequenced during a study of blood T cell repertoires in COVID-19. On the study more broadly: Samples taken during acute and convalescent COVID-19 were collected in the United States, Italy and Spain. T cells, B-cell-depleted T cells, or PBMCs provided the cDNA or gDNA that served as material.

Per the original methods: Estimates of nucleated cell counts were drawn from the amplification of reference gene primers. Only in-frame clones appear in the TCRdb table, and some are missing; sequencing was by immunoSEQ multiplex PCR. V, J and clone size derive from that table, while D and trimming were established from the DNA sequence. This sample has some 140,000 clones, with around 85% found just once. Germline V gene lookup returns CDR1 MNHEY and CDR2 SVGAGI. There are 14 residues in the CDR3. The V end was cut by 4 bases, the J end by 4 bases, with 13 bases between. The rearrangement joins TRBV6-5 to TRBJ1-1, with TRBD1 as a possible D gene (6 bases). The origin of this receptor is a woman of 80 years or more with acute or convalescent COVID-19. The specimen sequenced was peripheral blood. The CDR3 protein is CASSSQGVFTEAFF. In DNA form, the CDR3 reads TGTGCCAGCAGTTCACAGGGAGTTTTCACTGAAGCTTTCTTT.